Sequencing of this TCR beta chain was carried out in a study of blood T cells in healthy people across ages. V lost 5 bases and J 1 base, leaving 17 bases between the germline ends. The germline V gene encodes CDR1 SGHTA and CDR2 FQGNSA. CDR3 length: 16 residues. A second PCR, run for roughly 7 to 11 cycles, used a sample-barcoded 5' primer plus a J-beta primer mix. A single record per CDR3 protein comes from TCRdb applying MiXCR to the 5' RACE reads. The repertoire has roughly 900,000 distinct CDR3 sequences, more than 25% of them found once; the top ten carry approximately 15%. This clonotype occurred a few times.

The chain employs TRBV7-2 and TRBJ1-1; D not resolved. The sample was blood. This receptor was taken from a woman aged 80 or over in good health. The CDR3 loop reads CASSRVRAGRNTEAFF. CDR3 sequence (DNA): TGTGCCAGCAGCCGGGTGAGGGCAGGTCGGAACACTGAAGCTTTCTTT. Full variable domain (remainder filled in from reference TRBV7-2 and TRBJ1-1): GAGVSQSPSNKVTEKGKDVELRCDPISGHTALYWYRQSLGQGLEFLIYFQGNSAPDKSGLPSDRFSAERTGGSVSTLTIQRTQQEDSAVYLCASSRVRAGRNTEAFFGQGTRLTVV.